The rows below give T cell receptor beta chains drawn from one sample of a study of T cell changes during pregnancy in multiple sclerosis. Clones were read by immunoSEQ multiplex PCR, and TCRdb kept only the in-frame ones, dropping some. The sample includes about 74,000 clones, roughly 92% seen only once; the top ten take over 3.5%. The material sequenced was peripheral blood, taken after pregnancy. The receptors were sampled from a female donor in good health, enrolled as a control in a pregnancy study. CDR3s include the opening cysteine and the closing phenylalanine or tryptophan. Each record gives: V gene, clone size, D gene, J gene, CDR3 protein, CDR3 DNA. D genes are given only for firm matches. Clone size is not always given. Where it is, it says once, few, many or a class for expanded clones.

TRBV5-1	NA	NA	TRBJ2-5	CASSWGPAETQYF	TGCGCCAGCAGCTGGGGGCCCGCGGAGACCCAGTACTTC
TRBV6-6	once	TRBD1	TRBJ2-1	CASSYPGTDNEQFF	TGTGCCAGCAGTTACCCGGGGACAGACAATGAGCAGTTCTTC
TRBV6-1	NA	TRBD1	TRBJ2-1	CASSDTGGEIEQFF	TGTGCCAGCAGTGATACAGGGGGCGAGATTGAGCAGTTCTTC
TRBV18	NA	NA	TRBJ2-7	CASSPYDGDEQYF	TGTGCCAGCTCACCATACGACGGGGACGAGCAGTACTTC
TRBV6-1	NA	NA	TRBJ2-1	CASSEEGWGEQFF	TGTGCCAGCAGTGAAGAGGGGTGGGGTGAGCAGTTCTTC
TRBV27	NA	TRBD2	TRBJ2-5	CASSLLLPGTSGETQYF	TGTGCCAGCAGCCTGTTATTGCCGGGGACTAGCGGGGAGACCCAGTACTTC
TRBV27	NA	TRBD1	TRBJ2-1	CASSIDRGVGNEQFF	TGTGCCAGCAGTATTGACAGGGGGGTGGGCAATGAGCAGTTCTTC
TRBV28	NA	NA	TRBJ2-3	CASRRGGASDTQYF	TGTGCCAGCAGGAGGGGGGGGGCTTCAGATACGCAGTATTTT
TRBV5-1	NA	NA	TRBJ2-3	CASSLDVGPGQSQYF	TGCGCCAGCAGCTTGGATGTGGGCCCAGGCCAATCGCAGTATTTT
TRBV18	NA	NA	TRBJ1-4	CASSPREGSNEKLFF	TGTGCCAGCTCACCACGGGAGGGGTCTAATGAAAAACTGTTTTTT
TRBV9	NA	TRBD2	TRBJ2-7	CASSAGGDPYEQYF	TGTGCCAGCAGCGCCGGGGGGGACCCCTACGAGCAGTACTTC
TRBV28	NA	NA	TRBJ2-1	CASSLRLYNEQFF	TGTGCCAGCAGTTTACGACTCTACAATGAGCAGTTCTTC
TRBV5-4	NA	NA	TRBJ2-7	CASSYREGSEQYF	TGTGCCAGCAGCTACCGGGAAGGAAGCGAGCAGTACTTC
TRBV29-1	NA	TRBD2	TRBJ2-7	CSVQRDSYEQYF	TGCAGCGTCCAGCGGGACTCCTACGAGCAGTACTTC
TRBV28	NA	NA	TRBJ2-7	CASSLGVFTGSKVEQYF	TGTGCCAGCAGCCTAGGGGTTTTTACAGGGTCGAAAGTGGAGCAGTACTTC
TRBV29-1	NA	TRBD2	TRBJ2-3	CSVISGGQSTQYF	TGCAGCGTGATTAGCGGGGGCCAGAGTACGCAGTATTTT
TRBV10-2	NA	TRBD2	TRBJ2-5	CASTLTSGLETQYF	TGCGCCAGCACCCTGACTAGCGGGTTAGAGACCCAGTACTTC
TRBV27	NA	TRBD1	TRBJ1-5	CASSFLSDRAGSQPQHF	TGTGCCAGCAGTTTCCTTTCGGACAGGGCCGGCAGTCAGCCCCAGCATTTT
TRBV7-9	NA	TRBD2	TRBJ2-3	CASSSRGGKADTQYF	TGTGCCAGCAGCTCCCGGGGGGGGAAGGCAGATACGCAGTATTTT
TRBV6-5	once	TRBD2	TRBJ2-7	CASSSRLAGTYEQYF	TGTGCCAGCAGTTCAAGACTAGCGGGAACCTACGAGCAGTACTTC
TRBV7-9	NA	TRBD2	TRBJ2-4	CASSQGLAVNIQYF	TGTGCCAGCAGCCAGGGACTAGCAGTAAACATTCAGTACTTC
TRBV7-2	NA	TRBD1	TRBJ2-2	CASSYLPGQGTDTGELFF	TGTGCCAGCAGCTACTTGCCAGGACAGGGGACGGACACCGGGGAGCTGTTTTTT
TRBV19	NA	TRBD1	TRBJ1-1	CASLGQEDTEAFF	TGTGCCAGTTTGGGACAGGAGGACACTGAAGCTTTCTTT
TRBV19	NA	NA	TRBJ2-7	CASSMSRGYEQYF	TGTGCCAGTAGTATGTCTCGCGGCTACGAGCAGTACTTC
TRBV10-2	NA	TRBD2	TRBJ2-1	CASRRGSGGDNEQFF	TGCGCCAGCAGGAGAGGGAGCGGGGGGGACAATGAGCAGTTCTTC
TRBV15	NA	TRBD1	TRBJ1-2	CATSTSYPGQGYGYTF	TGTGCCACCAGCACGTCCTACCCGGGACAGGGCTATGGCTACACCTTC
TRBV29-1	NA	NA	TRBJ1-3	CSVDSSGNTIYF	TGCAGCGTTGACAGCTCTGGAAACACCATATATTTT
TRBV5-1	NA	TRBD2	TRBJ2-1	CASSLAVASGQGEQFF	TGCGCCAGCAGCTTGGCCGTAGCTAGCGGCCAAGGCGAGCAGTTCTTC
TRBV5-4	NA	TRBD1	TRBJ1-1	CASSPRDRGITEAFF	TGTGCCAGCAGCCCCCGGGACAGGGGGATCACTGAAGCTTTCTTT
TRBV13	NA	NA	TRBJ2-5	CASSLDRYQETQYF	TGTGCCAGCAGCTTAGACAGATACCAAGAGACCCAGTACTTC
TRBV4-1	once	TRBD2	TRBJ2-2	CASSQDSGLAGTTGELFF	TGCGCCAGCAGCCAAGATTCGGGACTAGCGGGAACCACCGGGGAGCTGTTTTTT
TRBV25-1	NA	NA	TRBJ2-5	CASSVGARETQYF	TGTGCCAGCAGTGTGGGGGCGCGGGAGACCCAGTACTTC
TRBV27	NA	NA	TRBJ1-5	CASSFGADNQPQHF	TGTGCCAGCAGTTTTGGGGCGGACAATCAGCCCCAGCATTTT
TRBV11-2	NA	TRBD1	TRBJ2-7	CASRNTGTGPEQYF	TGTGCCAGCAGAAATACCGGGACAGGGCCCGAGCAGTACTTC
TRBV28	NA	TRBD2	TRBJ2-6	CASSPFGTSIPGANVLTF	TGTGCCAGCAGTCCTTTCGGGACTAGTATCCCTGGGGCCAACGTCCTGACTTTC
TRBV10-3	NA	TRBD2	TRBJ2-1	CATGLAGGPRPFF	TGTGCCACCGGACTAGCGGGCGGACCCCGGCCGTTCTTC
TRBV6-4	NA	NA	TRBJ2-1	CASSLRGMIINEQFF	TGTGCCAGCAGCCTACGGGGGATGATTATCAATGAGCAGTTCTTC
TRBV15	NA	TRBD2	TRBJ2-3	CATSRWTSGKMTDTQYF	TGTGCCACCAGCAGGTGGACTAGCGGGAAGATGACAGATACGCAGTATTTT
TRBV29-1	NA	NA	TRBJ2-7	CSVGGDEQYF	TGCAGCGTTGGGGGGGACGAGCAGTACTTC
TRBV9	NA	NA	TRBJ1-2	CATLDRNANYGYTF	TGTGCCACTCTAGATAGGAATGCTAACTATGGCTACACCTTC
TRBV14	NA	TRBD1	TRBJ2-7	CASSQLGQVYEQYF	TGTGCCAGCAGCCAACTGGGACAGGTCTACGAGCAGTACTTC
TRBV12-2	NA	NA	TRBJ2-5	CASRLRGGRETQYF	TGTGCAAGTCGCCTAAGGGGGGGAAGGGAGACCCAGTACTTC
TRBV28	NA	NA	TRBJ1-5	CATIGGGNQPQHF	TGTGCCACCATAGGGGGGGGCAATCAGCCCCAGCATTTT
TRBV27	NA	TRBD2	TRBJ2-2	CASSLSQGGRTGELFF	TGTGCCAGCAGTTTATCACAGGGCGGGAGGACCGGGGAGCTGTTTTTT
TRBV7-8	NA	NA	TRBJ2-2	CASNLRRVNTGELFF	TGTGCCAGCAACCTGAGACGGGTGAACACCGGGGAGCTGTTTTTT
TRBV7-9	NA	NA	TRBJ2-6	CASSFSLGDFSSGANVLTF	TGTGCCAGCAGCTTTTCTTTAGGGGACTTCAGCTCTGGGGCCAACGTCCTGACTTTC
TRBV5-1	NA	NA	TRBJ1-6	CASRPGGGENSPLHF	TGCGCCAGCAGACCGGGCGGCGGGGAAAATTCACCCCTCCACTTT
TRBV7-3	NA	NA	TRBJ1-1	CASSFGGGNTEAFF	TGTGCCAGCAGCTTCGGAGGAGGTAACACTGAAGCTTTCTTT
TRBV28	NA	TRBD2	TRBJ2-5	CASSRGDRAETQYF	TGTGCCAGCAGTCGGGGGGACCGGGCAGAGACCCAGTACTTC